Sequencing of this T cell receptor (beta chain) was carried out in a study of blood T cell repertoires in COVID-19. For the study at large: PBMCs, B-cell-depleted T cells, or T cells provided the cDNA or gDNA that made up the material.

Under the authors' procedure: Estimates of nucleated cell counts were drawn from the amplification of reference gene primers. Assay used: immunoSEQ multiplex PCR; TCRdb lists only in-frame clones, some missing. That table supplies the V and J calls and clone size; D and trimming were determined from the DNA. The sample consists of a few hundred thousand clones, 86% of them appearing once. Germline V gives CDR1 MGHDK, CDR2 SYGVNS. Trimming took off 1 base at V and 6 bases at J, with 19 bases between the two ends. The CDR3 is 17 amino acids. The V and J genes are TRBV25-1 and TRBJ2-1; D may be TRBD2 (7 bases). Sequences were obtained from peripheral blood. The clonotype originates from a young man with active or convalescent COVID-19. The CDR3 DNA reads TGTGCCAGCAGTGAATCTCTGTATGCGGGGGCTTTCAATGAGCAGTTCTTC. Translated: CASSESLYAGAFNEQFF.